A single sample gave rise to the 21 T cell receptor beta chains below, sequenced in a study of cytomegalovirus exposure and HLA in healthy donors. Amplification used 60 Vbeta primers and 13 Jbeta primers. The repertoire was sequenced with immunoSEQ multiplex PCR; TCRdb's copy has only in-frame clones and lacks some. The data hold tens of thousands of clones, with 79% observed a single time. The material sequenced was PBMCs. The origin of the receptors is a woman aged 40 to 50 in good health and CMV-seronegative.

This clone was picked up one time. The V gene is TRBV7-2, the J gene TRBJ2-7; 12 nucleotides align to TRBD2. From germline, CDR1 is SGHTA and CDR2 FQGNSA. This CDR3 contains 17 residues. V lost 5 bases to trimming and J lost 1 base; unmatched junction nucleotides: 9. CDR3 DNA sequence: TGTGCCAGCAGCCCCCCCACTAGCGGGGGGATATCCTACGAGCAGTACTTC. This translates into CASSPPTSGGISYEQYF.

The V gene is TRBV30, the J gene TRBJ2-5; D might be TRBD2 (5 bases). The end of the DNA aligns better with TRBJ2-7, so the J call may be wrong. The germline V gene encodes CDR1 GTSNPN and CDR2 SVGIG (reference sequence). This CDR3 contains 13 residues. CDR3 DNA: TGTGCCTGGAGCGCCGGACTTTCCTACGAGCAGTACTTC. It yields the protein CAWSAGLSYEQYF.

The gene calls are TRBV6-1 and TRBJ2-1; no definite D call. This CDR3 has 13 amino acids. The germline V and J ends were trimmed by 1 base and 9 bases, with 10 bases remaining between them. Per germline, CDR1 MNHNS and CDR2 SASEGT. The CDR3 DNA is TGTGCCAGCAGTGAAGACATCCAATGTGAGCAGTTCTTC. Its translation is CASSEDIQCEQFF.

This chain's CDR3 is CASSLYQGAGETQYF. The CDR3 DNA reads as TGTGCCAGCAGCCTTTATCAGGGGGCGGGGGAGACCCAGTACTTC. This chain links TRBV5-4 with TRBJ2-5; 8 nucleotides agree with TRBD1. V trimming: 4 bases; J trimming: 5 bases; junction bases outside the gene matches: 10. There are 15 residues in the CDR3. Germline V gives CDR1 SGHNT, CDR2 YYREEE (reference sequence).

The gene calls are TRBV19 and TRBJ2-5; D gene uncertain. The CDR3 is made up of 13 amino acids. V lost 3 bases and J 2 bases, leaving 7 bases between the germline ends. CDR1 and CDR2 from the germline V gene are LNHDA and SQIVND (reference sequence). The CDR3, as DNA: TGTGCCAGTAGTATTAGCAAACAAGAGACCCAGTACTTC. Its translation is CASSISKQETQYF.

The chain combines TRBV25-1 with TRBJ2-7; D ambiguous. Germline CDR1 reads MGHDK; CDR2 reads SYGVNS. The V end was cut by 0 bases, the J end by 6 bases, with 3 bases between. The CDR3 is 11 residues long. CDR3 sequence reads: CASSEYLEQYF. The CDR3 DNA reads as TGTGCCAGCAGTGAATACCTCGAGCAGTACTTC.

Here the CDR3 DNA reads TGTGCCAGCAGCTTAAGTCAGGGTAACTATGGCTACACCTTC. It encodes CASSLSQGNYGYTF. V usage is TRBV7-2 and J usage is TRBJ1-2, with D tentatively TRBD1 (5 bases). V was pared by 2 bases and J by 1 base, with 8 bases between. The CDR3 has 14 residues. From germline, CDR1 is SGHTA and CDR2 FQGNSA.

The CDR3 DNA follows: TGTGCCAGCAGCCCTCAAGTCGGGGGTTCGCAGTACTTC. This encodes CASSPQVGGSQYF. The chain links TRBV7-9 to TRBJ2-7, with a tentative D call TRBD2 (6 bases). V lost 5 bases, J lost 9 bases, and 17 bases lay in between. This CDR3 comprises 13 residues. Germline V CDR1 and CDR2: SEHNR, FQNEAQ (reference sequence).

The rearrangement uses TRBV5-1 and TRBJ2-1; the match to TRBD2 covers 8 bases. From germline, CDR1 is SGHRS and CDR2 YFSETQ. CDR3 length equals 15 residues. V shed 4 bases and J 5 bases; nucleotides not matched to a gene: 8. CDR3 sequence reads: CASSERGRTNNEQFF. The CDR3 DNA is TGCGCCAGCAGCGAGCGGGGGCGGACGAACAATGAGCAGTTCTTC.

In regard to this clone: An end of the junction does not agree with germline; a read error may underlie this. The CDR3 nucleotides are TGTGCCAGCAGTTTACCAAGACAGGGGTCTTATATTTCACCCCTCCACTTT. It translates to CASSLPRQGSYISPLHF. The gene calls are TRBV28 and TRBJ1-6; 8 bases match TRBD1. Germline V gene lookup returns CDR1 MDHEN and CDR2 SYDVKM. The CDR3 runs 17 residues.

The DNA of the CDR3 is TGTGCCAGCAGTGATGAACCTGGGACAGCTTATGGCTACACCTTC. This sequence encodes CASSDEPGTAYGYTF. The V and J genes are TRBV25-1 and TRBJ1-2; 7 positions match TRBD1. Unmatched junction bases numbered 9, after V lost 3 bases and J lost 5 bases. This CDR3 is built from 15 residues. The V gene's germline CDR1 is MGHDK and CDR2 SYGVNS.

Notes on this clone: A read error may produce the germline difference seen at one junction end. This chain connects TRBV6-5 to TRBJ1-6; D call uncertain. CDR1 is MNHEY, CDR2 SVGAGI, per germline. The CDR3 is 13 amino acids. The CDR3 nucleotides read TGTGCCAGCAGAGCAGACTCAAATTCGCCCCTCAACTTT. Translation: CASRADSNSPLNF.

The chain recombines TRBV2 with TRBJ2-5; D possibly corresponds to TRBD2 (6 bases). The CDR3 spans 16 residues. With 7 bases removed from V and 2 bases from J, the gap between germline ends came to 20 bases. Germline CDR1 is SNHLY and CDR2 is FYNNEI. Written as DNA, the CDR3 is TGTGCCAGCACGGGGCCTACTCCGGGACTGCAAGAGACCCAGTACTTC. Translating gives CASTGPTPGLQETQYF.

The chain is built from TRBV2 and TRBJ2-1; 11 bases are a match to TRBD1. The trim removed 9 bases at V and 3 bases at J, leaving 1 base unmatched. In germline, CDR1 is SNHLY, CDR2 FYNNEI. The CDR3 is made up of 13 amino acids. The CDR3 region has the DNA TGTGCCAGTGGGACAGGGGGCTACAATGAGCAGTTCTTC. Encoded protein: CASGTGGYNEQFF.

The genes are TRBV4-1 and TRBJ2-3; perhaps TRBD1 as D (6 bases). CDR3 size: 14 residues. Germline V gene data show CDR1 as MGHRA and CDR2 as YSYEKL. The germline V and J ends were trimmed by 3 bases and 0 bases, with 7 bases remaining between them. The CDR3 protein is CASSQDSSTDTQYF. The CDR3 DNA follows: TGCGCCAGCAGCCAGGACAGTAGCACAGATACGCAGTATTTT.

The chain carries TRBV16 and TRBJ1-5; a possible D gene is TRBD1 (6 bases). Trimming removed 2 bases from V and 1 base from J, with 12 bases in between. Germline V CDR1 and CDR2: KGHSY, FQNENV. This CDR3 is 16 amino acids long. In DNA, the CDR3 is TGTGCCAGCAGCCAACGAGGGGGGGCAAGCAATCAGCCCCAGCATTTT. This encodes CASSQRGGASNQPQHF.

The chain employs TRBV11-2 and TRBJ2-7, with D possibly TRBD1 on 6 matching bases. This CDR3 has 15 amino acids. V was trimmed by 0 bases and J by 3 bases, leaving 12 bases between them. CDR1 and CDR2 (germline): SGHAT, FQNNGV. This CDR3 reads CASSLDRTDLYEQYF. CDR3 DNA: TGTGCCAGCAGCTTAGATAGGACAGACCTCTACGAGCAGTACTTC.

The V gene is TRBV29-1, the J gene TRBJ2-6; D possibly corresponds to TRBD2 (5 bases). Germline lookup yields CDR1 SQVTM and CDR2 ANQGSEA. The ends were cut back, 3 bases at V and 2 bases at J, with 11 bases in the middle. The length of the CDR3 is 15 residues. The CDR3: CSVESARAGANVLTF. The CDR3 nucleotides read TGCAGCGTTGAGTCGGCGAGGGCTGGGGCCAACGTCCTGACTTTC.

The chain employs TRBV15 and TRBJ1-2; no firm D call. Trimming removed 0 bases at V and 7 bases at J, with 15 bases between. Per the germline V gene, CDR1 is LNHNV and CDR2 is YYDKDF (reference sequence). The CDR3 is 15 residues long. The CDR3: CATSRDLTDLLGYTF. The CDR3, as DNA: TGTGCCACCAGCAGAGATTTAACAGACCTACTTGGCTACACCTTC.

The CDR3 loop reads CASSLRRDATEAFF. CDR3 DNA sequence: TGTGCCAGCAGCTTAAGGCGGGATGCCACTGAAGCTTTCTTT. The rearrangement joins TRBV7-2 to TRBJ1-1; D unclear. Germline values: CDR1 SGHTA, CDR2 FQGNSA. The CDR3 extends over 14 amino acids. Trimming shortened V by 2 bases and J by 4 bases, and 11 bases separated the two germline ends.

The CDR3, as DNA: TGTGCCAGCAGCTTAAGTCGTGATCAGCCCCAGCATTTT. This sequence encodes CASSLSRDQPQHF. The genes are TRBV7-3 and TRBJ1-5; D remains unclear. The germline V and J ends were trimmed by 1 base and 5 bases, with 6 bases remaining between them. The CDR3 contains 13 residues. In germline, CDR1 is SGHTA, CDR2 FQGTGA.